The T cell receptor beta chain described here comes from a study of cytomegalovirus exposure and HLA in healthy donors. Points from the study as a whole: In vitro experiments confirmed that three CMV-associated chains were specific for CMV antigens. TCR sequences were mostly rare, though some public TCRs occurred in many donors. The classifier reportedly diagnosed cytomegalovirus status with high specificity and sensitivity.

Comment on this clone: Its antigen is as yet unknown.

This CDR3 comprises 16 residues. Losses at the gene ends were 4 bases for V and 5 bases for J; bases not matched to a gene: 7. The V gene's germline CDR1 is LGHNA and CDR2 YSLEER. Clones were read by immunoSEQ multiplex PCR, and TCRdb kept only the in-frame ones, dropping some. This sample has roughly 300,000 clones, with roughly 88% found just once. The chain couples TRBV4-3 to TRBJ2-1; 11 bases are a match to TRBD1. The sequence was collected from a woman younger than 30 in good health and CMV-seronegative. Material for sequencing was PBMCs. The CDR3, as DNA: TGCGCCAGCAGCCCGGACAGGGGGCGGTTTGACAATGAGCAGTTCTTC. It is translated as CASSPDRGRFDNEQFF.